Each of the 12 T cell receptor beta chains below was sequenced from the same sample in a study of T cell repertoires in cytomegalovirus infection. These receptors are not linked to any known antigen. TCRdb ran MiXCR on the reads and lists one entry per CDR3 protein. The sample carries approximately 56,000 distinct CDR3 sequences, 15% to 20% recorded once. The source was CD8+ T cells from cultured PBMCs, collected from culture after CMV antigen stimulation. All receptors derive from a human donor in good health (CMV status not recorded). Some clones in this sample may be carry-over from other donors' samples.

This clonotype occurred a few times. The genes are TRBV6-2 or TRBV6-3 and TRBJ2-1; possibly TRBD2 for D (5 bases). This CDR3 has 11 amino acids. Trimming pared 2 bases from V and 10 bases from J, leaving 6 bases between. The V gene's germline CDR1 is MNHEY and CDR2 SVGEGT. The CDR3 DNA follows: TGTGCCAGCAGTTACGCGGGCGAGCAGTTCTTC. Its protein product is CASSYAGEQFF.

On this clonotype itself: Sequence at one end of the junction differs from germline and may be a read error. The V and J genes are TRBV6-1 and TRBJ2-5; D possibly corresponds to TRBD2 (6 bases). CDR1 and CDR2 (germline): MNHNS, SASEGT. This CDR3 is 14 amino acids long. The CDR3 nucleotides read TGTGCCAGCAGTGAACTTGGCGGGGCAGAGACCCGGTACTTC. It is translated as CASSELGGAETRYF.

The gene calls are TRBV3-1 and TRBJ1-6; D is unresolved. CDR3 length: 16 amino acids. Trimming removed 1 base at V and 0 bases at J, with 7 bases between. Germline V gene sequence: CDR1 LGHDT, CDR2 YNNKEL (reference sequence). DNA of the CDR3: TGTGCCAGCAGCCAAGGCGAAAGCTCCTATAATTCACCCCTCCACTTT. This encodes CASSQGESSYNSPLHF.

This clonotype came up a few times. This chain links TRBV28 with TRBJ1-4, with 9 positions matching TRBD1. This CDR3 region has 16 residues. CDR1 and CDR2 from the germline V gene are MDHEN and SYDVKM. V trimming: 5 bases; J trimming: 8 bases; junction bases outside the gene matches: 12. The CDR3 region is CASSGTGGAGGEKLFF. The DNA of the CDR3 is TGTGCCAGCAGTGGAACAGGGGGCGCGGGTGGGGAAAAACTGTTTTTT.

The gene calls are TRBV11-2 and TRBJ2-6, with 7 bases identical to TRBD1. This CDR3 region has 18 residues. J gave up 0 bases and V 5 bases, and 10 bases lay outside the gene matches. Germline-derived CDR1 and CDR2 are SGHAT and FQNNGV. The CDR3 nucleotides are TGTGCCAGCAGCCAGGGACAGCCAAGCTCCTCTGGGGCCAACGTCCTGACTTTC. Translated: CASSQGQPSSSGANVLTF.

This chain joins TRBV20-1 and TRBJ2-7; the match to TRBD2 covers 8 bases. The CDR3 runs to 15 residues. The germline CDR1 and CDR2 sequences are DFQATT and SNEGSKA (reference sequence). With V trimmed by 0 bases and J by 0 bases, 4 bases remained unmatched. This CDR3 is CSARDGGTSSYEQYF. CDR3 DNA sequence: TGCAGTGCTAGAGATGGGGGGACTAGCTCCTACGAGCAGTACTTC.

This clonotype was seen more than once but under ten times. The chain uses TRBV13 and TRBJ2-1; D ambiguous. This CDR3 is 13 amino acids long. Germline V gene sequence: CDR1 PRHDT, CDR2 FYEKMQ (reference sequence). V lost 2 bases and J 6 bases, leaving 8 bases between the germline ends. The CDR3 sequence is CASSLTGSNEQFF. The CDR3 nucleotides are TGTGCCAGCAGCTTAACCGGCTCCAATGAGCAGTTCTTC.

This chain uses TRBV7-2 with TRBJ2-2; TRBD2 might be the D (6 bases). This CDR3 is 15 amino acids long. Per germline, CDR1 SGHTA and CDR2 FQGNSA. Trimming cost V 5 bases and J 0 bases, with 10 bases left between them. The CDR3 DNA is TGTGCCAGCAGCCTGACTAGTGCGAACACCGGGGAGCTGTTTTTT. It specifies CASSLTSANTGELFF.

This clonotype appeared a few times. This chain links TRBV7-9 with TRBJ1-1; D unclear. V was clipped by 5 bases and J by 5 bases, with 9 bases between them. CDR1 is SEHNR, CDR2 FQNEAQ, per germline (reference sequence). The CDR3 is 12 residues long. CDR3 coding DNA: TGTGCCAGCAGCGAACCCGGGACTGAAGCTTTCTTT. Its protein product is CASSEPGTEAFF.

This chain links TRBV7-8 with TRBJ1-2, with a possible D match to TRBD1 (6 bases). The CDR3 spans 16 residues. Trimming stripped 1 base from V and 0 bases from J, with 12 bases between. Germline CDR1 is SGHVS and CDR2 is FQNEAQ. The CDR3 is CASSLGGGTPNYGYTF. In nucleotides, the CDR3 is TGTGCCAGCAGCTTAGGGGGCGGGACACCTAACTATGGCTACACCTTC.

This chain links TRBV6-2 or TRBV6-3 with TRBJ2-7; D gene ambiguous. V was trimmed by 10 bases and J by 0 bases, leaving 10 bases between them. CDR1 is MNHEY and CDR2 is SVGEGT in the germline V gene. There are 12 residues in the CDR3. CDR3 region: CATYSSSYEQYF. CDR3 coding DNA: TGTGCCACCTACAGCTCCTCCTACGAGCAGTACTTC.

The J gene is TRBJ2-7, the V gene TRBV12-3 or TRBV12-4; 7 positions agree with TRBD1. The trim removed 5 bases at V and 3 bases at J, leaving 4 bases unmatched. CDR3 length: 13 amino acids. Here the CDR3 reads CASSQGTVYEQYF. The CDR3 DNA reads TGTGCCAGCAGTCAAGGGACAGTCTACGAGCAGTACTTC.